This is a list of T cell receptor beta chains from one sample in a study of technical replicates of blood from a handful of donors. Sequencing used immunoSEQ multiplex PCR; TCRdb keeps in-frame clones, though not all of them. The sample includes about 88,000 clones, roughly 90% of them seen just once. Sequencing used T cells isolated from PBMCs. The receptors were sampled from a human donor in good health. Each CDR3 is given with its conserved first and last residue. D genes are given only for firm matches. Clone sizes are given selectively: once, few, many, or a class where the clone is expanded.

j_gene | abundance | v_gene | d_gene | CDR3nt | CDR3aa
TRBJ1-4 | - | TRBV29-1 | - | TGCAGCGTTGACAGGGGTGGGGAAAAACTGTTTTTT | CSVDRGGEKLFF
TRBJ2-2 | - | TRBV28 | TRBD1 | TGTGCCAGCACTCCTAGGGGTCGGGACAGGGGACCTAGGGGGGAGCTGTTTTTT | CASTPRGRDRGPRGELFF
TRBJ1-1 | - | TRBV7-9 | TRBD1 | TGTGCCAGCAGCTTAGACTCAGGGGGCTACACTGAAGCTTTCTTT | CASSLDSGGYTEAFF
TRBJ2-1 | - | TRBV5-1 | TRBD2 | TGCGCCAGCAGCAAACCGGGACTAGCGGGAGCGCCCATCCCGAATGAGCAGTTCTTC | CASSKPGLAGAPIPNEQFF
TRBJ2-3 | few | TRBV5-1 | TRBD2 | TGCGCCAGCAGCTTGACCGGGACTAGCGGGGGCCATACGCAGTATTTT | CASSLTGTSGGHTQYF
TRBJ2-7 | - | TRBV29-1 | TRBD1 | TGCAGCGTTGAAGATTTAAGTAAAACGGGACAGGATTTGGTGAGCGAGCAGTACTTC | CSVEDLSKTGQDLVSEQYF
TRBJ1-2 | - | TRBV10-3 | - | TGTGCCATCAGTGAGTCGGAGGACAGATGGTACTATGGCTACACCTTC | CAISESEDRWYYGYTF
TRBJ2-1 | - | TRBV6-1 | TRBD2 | TGTGCCAGCAGGTTAACCGGGACTAGCTTCGATGAGCAGTTCTTC | CASRLTGTSFDEQFF
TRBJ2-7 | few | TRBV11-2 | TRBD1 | TGTGCCAGCAGCTCCCGGGACAGCTACGAGCAGTACTTC | CASSSRDSYEQYF
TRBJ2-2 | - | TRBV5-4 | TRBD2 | TGTGCCAGCAGCCCGACTAGCGGTAATCTCAAGGGCGGGGAGCTGTTTTTT | CASSPTSGNLKGGELFF
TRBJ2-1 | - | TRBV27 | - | TGTGCCAGCAGTTTAGGACAGTCAACCGAGCAGTTCTTC | CASSLGQSTEQFF
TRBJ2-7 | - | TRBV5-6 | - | TGTGCCAGCAGCTTCCTGAATAGGCTAGCGGGGACAGGGCAGTACTTC | CASSFLNRLAGTGQYF
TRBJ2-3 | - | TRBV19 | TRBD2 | TGTGCCAGTATGCCTAGCGGGGTGGCAGATACGCAGTATTTT | CASMPSGVADTQYF
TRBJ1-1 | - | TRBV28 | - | TGTGCCAGCAGTTCTTTCACAGGACATGAAGCTTTCTTT | CASSSFTGHEAFF
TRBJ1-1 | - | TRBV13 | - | TGTGCCAGCAGCTTAAGCCCCATGAACACTGAAGCTTTCTTT | CASSLSPMNTEAFF
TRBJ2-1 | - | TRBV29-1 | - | TGCAGCGCCGGAGGACCAGACAATTACAATGAGCAGTTCTTC | CSAGGPDNYNEQFF
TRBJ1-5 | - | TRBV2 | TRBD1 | TGTGCCAGCAGTGGAAGACAGGGAGCCTTCAATCAGCCCCAGCATTTT | CASSGRQGAFNQPQHF
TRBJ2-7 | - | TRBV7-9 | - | TGTGCCAGCAGCTTAGCGTTCGATACAGCCTACGAGCAGTACTTC | CASSLAFDTAYEQYF
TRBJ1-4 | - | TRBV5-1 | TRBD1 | TGCGCCAGCAGCACCTATACAGGGGGAAAACTGTTTTTT | CASSTYTGGKLFF
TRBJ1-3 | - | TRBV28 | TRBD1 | TGTGCCAGCTCCCGAGGGGACAGCCTATTCTCTGGAAACACCATATATTTT | CASSRGDSLFSGNTIYF
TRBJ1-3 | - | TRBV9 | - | TGTGCCAGCAGCGCACCGACGGGTCTCTCTGGAAACACCATATATTTT | CASSAPTGLSGNTIYF
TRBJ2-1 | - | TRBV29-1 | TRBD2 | TGCAGCGCCCTGCGGGAGACCTACAATGAGCAGTTCTTC | CSALRETYNEQFF
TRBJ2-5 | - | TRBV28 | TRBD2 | TGTGCCAGCAGCTCAGGGACTAGCTGGGAGACCCAGTACTTC | CASSSGTSWETQYF
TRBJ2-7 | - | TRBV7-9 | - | TGTGCCAGCAGAAGAGTTTCGGGGGGCCCCTACGAGCAGTACTTC | CASRRVSGGPYEQYF
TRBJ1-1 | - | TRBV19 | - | TGTGCCAGTAGTATAGGTAGACACCAGAACACTGAAGCTTTCTTT | CASSIGRHQNTEAFF
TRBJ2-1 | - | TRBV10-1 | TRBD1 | TGCGCCAGCAGACCCGACCCGACAGGGGCCGCCTACAATGAGCAGTTCTTC | CASRPDPTGAAYNEQFF
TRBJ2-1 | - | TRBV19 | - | TGTGCCAGTAGTATCCAGGGGGGCCTCTTGGATGAGCAGTTCTTC | CASSIQGGLLDEQFF
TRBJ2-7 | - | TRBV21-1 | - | TGTGCCAGCAGCAAAAGCCCTACTAGCGGGACAAGCTACGAGCAGTACTTC | CASSKSPTSGTSYEQYF
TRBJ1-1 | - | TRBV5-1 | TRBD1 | TGCGCCAGCAGCCCGCAGGGGGTAAGCACTGAAGCTTTCTTT | CASSPQGVSTEAFF
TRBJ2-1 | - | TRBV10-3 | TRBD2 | TGTGCCAGCCAGGCTGAGCGGGAGTACAATGAGCAGTTCTTC | CASQAEREYNEQFF
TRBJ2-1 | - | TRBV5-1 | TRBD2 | TGCGCCAGCAGCTTGACTAGCGGGGGCTCTCTGGGGTACAATGAGCAGTTCTTC | CASSLTSGGSLGYNEQFF
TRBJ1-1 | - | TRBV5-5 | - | TGTGCCAGCAGCCCCTTGGAGCTGAACACTGAAGCTTTCTTT | CASSPLELNTEAFF
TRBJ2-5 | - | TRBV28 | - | TGTGCCAGCAGTTCCCTAACCGGGGTGGAGACCCAGTACTTC | CASSSLTGVETQYF
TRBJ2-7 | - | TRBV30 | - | TGTGCCTGGAGTACCCGACGGAGCTACGAGCAGTACTTC | CAWSTRRSYEQYF
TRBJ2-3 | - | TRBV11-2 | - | TGTGCCAGCAGCTTAGATTTTTTTAGTGAGCGGGCTGTCACAGATACGCAGTATTTT | CASSLDFFSERAVTDTQYF
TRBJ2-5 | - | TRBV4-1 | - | TGCGCCAGCAGCCAACAGCGGGACCAAGAGACCCAGTACTTC | CASSQQRDQETQYF
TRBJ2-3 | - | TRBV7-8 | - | TGTGCCAGCAGTCGGGGAGCAACAACAGATACGCAGTATTTT | CASSRGATTDTQYF
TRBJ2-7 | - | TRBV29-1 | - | TGCAGCGTTGCCCAGGACTACGAGCAGTACTTC | CSVAQDYEQYF
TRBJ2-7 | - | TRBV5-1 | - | TGCGCCAGCAGCCTCATGGTAGTTTCCTCCTACGAGCAGTACTTC | CASSLMVVSSYEQYF
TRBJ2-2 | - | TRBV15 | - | TGTGCCACCAGCTCATACACCGGGGAGCTGTTTTTT | CATSSYTGELFF
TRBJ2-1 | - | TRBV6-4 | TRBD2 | TGTGCCAGCAATGAGTCACCCGGGAGGAAAGAATCCTACAATGAGCAGTTCTTC | CASNESPGRKESYNEQFF
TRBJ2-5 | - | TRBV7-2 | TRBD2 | TGTGCCAGCAGCTCCCGACTGACTAGCGGGGGGGCTAGGTCAGAGACCCAGTACTTC | CASSSRLTSGGARSETQYF
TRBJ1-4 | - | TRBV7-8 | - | TGTGCCAGCAGCTCGGGGGAAAAACTGTTTTTT | CASSSGEKLFF
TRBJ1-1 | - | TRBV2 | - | TGTGCCAGCAGCCGGACAGAAGCTTTCTTT | CASSRTEAFF
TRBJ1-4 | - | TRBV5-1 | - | TGCGCCAGCAGCCTCATCGCCGGGGGGGCTGAAAAACTGTTTTTT | CASSLIAGGAEKLFF
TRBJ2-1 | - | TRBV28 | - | TGTGCCAGCAGTTTACCTTACAATGAGCAGTTCTTC | CASSLPYNEQFF
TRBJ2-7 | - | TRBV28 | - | TGTGCCAGCAGTAATTCGGGAGCCATCGACGAGCAGTACTTC | CASSNSGAIDEQYF
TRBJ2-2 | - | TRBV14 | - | TGTGCCAGCAGCCGCACTCCCGGGAGTATCACCGGGGAGCTGTTTTTT | CASSRTPGSITGELFF
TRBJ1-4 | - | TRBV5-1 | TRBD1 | TGCGCCAGCAGCTTCGGGACAGGGGACGAAAAACTGTTTTTT | CASSFGTGDEKLFF
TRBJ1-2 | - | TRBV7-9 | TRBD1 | TGTGCCAGCAGCCAGGGACAGAACTATGGCTACACCTTC | CASSQGQNYGYTF
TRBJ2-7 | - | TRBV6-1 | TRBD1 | TGTGCCAGCAGTCAAGTCGGACAGGGGGTTTACGAGCAGTACTTC | CASSQVGQGVYEQYF
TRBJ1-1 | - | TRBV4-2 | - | TGTGCCAGCAGCCCCGACAGGCTAATGAACACTGAAGCTTTCTTT | CASSPDRLMNTEAFF